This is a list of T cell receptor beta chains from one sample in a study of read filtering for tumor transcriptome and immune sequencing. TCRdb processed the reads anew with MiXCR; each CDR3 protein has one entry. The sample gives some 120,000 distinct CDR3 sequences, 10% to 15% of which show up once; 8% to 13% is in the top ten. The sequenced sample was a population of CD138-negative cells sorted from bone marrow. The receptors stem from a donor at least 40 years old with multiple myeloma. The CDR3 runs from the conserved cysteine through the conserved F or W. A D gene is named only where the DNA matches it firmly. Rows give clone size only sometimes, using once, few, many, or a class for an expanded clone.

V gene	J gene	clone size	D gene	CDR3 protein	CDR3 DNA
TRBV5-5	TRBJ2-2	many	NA	CASSPEILNTGELFF	TGTGCCAGCAGCCCCGAGATCCTCAACACCGGGGAGCTGTTTTTT
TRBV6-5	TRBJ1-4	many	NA	CASSYGTTNEKLFF	TGTGCCAGCAGTTACGGAACAACTAATGAAAAACTGTTTTTT
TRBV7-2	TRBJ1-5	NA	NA	CASSLEGQRNQPQHF	TGTGCCAGCAGCTTAGAGGGACAACGCAATCAGCCCCAGCATTTT
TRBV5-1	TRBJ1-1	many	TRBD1	CASTVQGDSAEAFF	TGCGCCAGCACGGTTCAGGGGGATTCAGCTGAAGCTTTCTTT
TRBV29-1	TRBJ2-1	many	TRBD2	CSVEPGGPYNEQFF	TGCAGCGTTGAACCGGGGGGGCCCTACAATGAGCAGTTCTTC
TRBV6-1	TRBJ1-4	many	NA	CASRDPVGTGEKLFF	TGTGCCAGCAGGGACCCGGTTGGGACTGGTGAAAAACTGTTTTTT
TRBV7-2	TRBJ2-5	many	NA	CASSGSSVTQYF	TGTGCCAGCAGCGGAAGTAGCGTGACCCAGTACTTC
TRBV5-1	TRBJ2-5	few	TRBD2	CASSLGVSGEETQYF	TGCGCCAGCAGCTTGGGAGTTAGCGGGGAAGAGACCCAGTACTTC
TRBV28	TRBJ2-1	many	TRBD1	CASRGTGLNEQFF	TGTGCCAGCAGGGGGACAGGGCTCAATGAGCAGTTCTTC
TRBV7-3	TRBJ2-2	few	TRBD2	CASSLGLAGRTGELFF	TGTGCCAGCAGCTTAGGCCTAGCGGGACGCACCGGGGAGCTGTTTTTT
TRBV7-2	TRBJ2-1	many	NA	CASNHPRDHEQFF	TGTGCCAGCAACCATCCCAGGGACCATGAGCAGTTCTTC
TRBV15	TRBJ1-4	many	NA	CATSWGRAAEKLFF	TGTGCCACCAGCTGGGGCAGGGCAGCTGAAAAACTGTTTTTT
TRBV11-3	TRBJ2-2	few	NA	CASSKGDSGELFF	TGTGCCAGCAGCAAAGGGGACTCCGGGGAGCTGTTTTTT
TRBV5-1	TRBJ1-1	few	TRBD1	CASILQTGGWGTEAFF	TGCGCCAGCATCCTACAAACAGGGGGCTGGGGCACTGAAGCTTTCTTT
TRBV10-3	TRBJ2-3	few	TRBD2	CAISGTGTSGRTDTQYF	TGTGCCATCAGTGGAACCGGGACTAGCGGGAGAACAGATACGCAGTATTTT
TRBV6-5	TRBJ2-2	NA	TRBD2	CASSSGTSGTGELFF	TGTGCCAGCAGTTCCGGGACTAGCGGCACCGGGGAGCTGTTCTTT
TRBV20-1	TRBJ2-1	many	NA	CSAADWGLDEQFF	TGCAGTGCTGCGGACTGGGGTTTGGATGAGCAGTTCTTC
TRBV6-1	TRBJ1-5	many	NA	CASRFWESNQPQHF	TGTGCCAGCAGATTTTGGGAGAGCAATCAGCCCCAGCATTTT
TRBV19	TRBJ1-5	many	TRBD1	CASSMTGDPGQPQHF	TGTGCCAGTAGTATGACAGGGGACCCCGGTCAGCCCCAGCATTTT
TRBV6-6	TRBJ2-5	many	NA	CASSYSTLVGETQYF	TGTGCCAGCAGTTACTCGACACTAGTAGGAGAGACCCAGTACTTC
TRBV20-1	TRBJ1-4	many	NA	CSAQGHTNEKLFF	TGCAGTGCTCAGGGGCATACTAATGAAAAACTGTTTTTT
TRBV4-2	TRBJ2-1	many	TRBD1	CASSQEDRLTYNEQFF	TGTGCCAGCAGCCAAGAGGACAGGCTCACCTACAATGAGCAGTTCTTC
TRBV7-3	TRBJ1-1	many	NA	CASSLKLFMGTEAFF	TGTGCCAGCAGCTTAAAGCTATTCATGGGGACTGAAGCTTTCTTT
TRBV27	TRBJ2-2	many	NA	CASSFSGVNGELFF	TGTGCCAGCAGTTTCTCAGGGGTCAACGGGGAGCTGTTTTTT